The 25 T cell receptor beta chains below were found in one sample sequenced in a study of CD8 T cells in Susac syndrome. It was with random hexamers that roughly 0.45 to 1 ug RNA was reverse transcribed. One entry per CDR3 protein, called by TCRdb with MiXCR from the immunoSEQ multiplex PCR reads. The top ten hold roughly 0.49% of the sample, which has 75,000 to 95,000 distinct CDR3 sequences, 91% seen once. The specimen was CD8+ T cells from PBMCs. The receptors shown here come from a human donor with multiple sclerosis.

This chain connects TRBV18 to TRBJ2-1, with D uncertain. V shed 3 bases and J shed 7 bases, with 13 bases lying between them. Germline V lookup: CDR1 KGHSH, CDR2 LQKENI. The CDR3 length is 14 residues. For the CDR3, the DNA is TGTGCCAGCTCACCGGTGGCCCCGGTGAATGAGCAGTTCTTC. It is translated as CASSPVAPVNEQFF.

The chain links TRBV27 to TRBJ1-1; 7 bases align to TRBD1. Germline V gene lookup returns CDR1 MNHEY and CDR2 SMNVEV (reference sequence). After removal of 5 bases from V and 5 bases from J, the junction contained 2 bases not matched to a gene. The CDR3 covers 12 residues. The CDR3 region is CASSTGATEAFF. Here the CDR3 DNA reads TGTGCCAGCAGTACAGGGGCAACTGAAGCTTTCTTT.

This chain connects TRBV7-7 to TRBJ2-2; unclear D gene. The V gene's germline CDR1 is SSHAT and CDR2 FNYEAQ (reference sequence). Between the trimmed V and J ends, which lost 4 bases and 6 bases, there was a span of 6 bases. This CDR3 region has 12 residues. The DNA for the CDR3 is TGTGCCAGCAGCTCCGCGTCCGGGGAGCTGTTTTTT. Protein: CASSSASGELFF.

This chain uses TRBV6-2 or TRBV6-3 with TRBJ2-1, with no clear D. V was cut by 2 bases and J by 10 bases, with 9 bases left in between. This CDR3 is 12 amino acids long. Germline loops: CDR1 MNHEY, CDR2 SVGEGT. For the CDR3, the DNA is TGTGCCAGCAGTTACGAGGTTCGGGAGCAGTTCTTC. Its translation: CASSYEVREQFF.

This chain uses TRBV5-8 with TRBJ2-3, with 15 nucleotides matching TRBD2. The CDR3 consists of 16 residues. CDR1 and CDR2 (germline): SGHTS, YDEGEE. V lost 4 bases and J lost 4; bases outside the gene matches: 4. DNA for the CDR3: TGTGCCAGCAGCCATGGGACTAGCGGGGGGCCAGATACGCAGTATTTT. It is translated as CASSHGTSGGPDTQYF.

This chain uses TRBV7-8 with TRBJ2-1; 7 bases align to TRBD2. With 2 bases clipped from V and 2 bases from J, the junction kept 6 bases outside the gene matches. CDR3 length equals 16 residues. CDR1 is SGHVS, CDR2 FQNEAQ, per germline. In DNA form, the CDR3 reads TGTGCCAGCAGCTTACGGGCTAGCGGAACCTACAATGAGCAGTTCTTC. Protein product: CASSLRASGTYNEQFF.

This clonotype has a handful of counts. The rearrangement joins TRBV7-2 to TRBJ2-7; 8 positions agree with TRBD1. Germline CDR1 is SGHTA and CDR2 is FQGNSA. The CDR3 is 15 residues long. Trimming cost V 4 bases and J 5 bases; bases outside gene matches: 10. The CDR3 bases are TGTGCCAGCAGCTGGAGACAGGGGACCTTTGACGAGCAGTACTTC. Translating it yields CASSWRQGTFDEQYF.

This chain connects TRBV13 to TRBJ2-2; 9 bases match TRBD1. Losses at the gene ends were 5 bases for V and 0 bases for J; bases not matched to a gene: 4. The CDR3 has 16 amino acids. The germline V gene encodes CDR1 PRHDT and CDR2 FYEKMQ (reference sequence). CDR3 protein: CASSTRDRANTGELFF. For the CDR3, the DNA is TGTGCCAGCAGCACCCGGGACAGGGCGAACACCGGGGAGCTGTTTTTT. Based on the CDR3 plus reference TRBV13 and TRBJ2-2, the full variable domain is AAGVIQSPRHLIKEKRETATLKCYPIPRHDTVYWYQQGPGQDPQFLISFYEKMQSDKGSIPDRFSAQQFSDYHSELNMSSLELGDSALYFCASSTRDRANTGELFFGEGSRLTVL.

The J gene is TRBJ1-1, the V gene TRBV5-1, with D possibly TRBD1 on 6 matching bases. This CDR3 region has 15 residues. Germline V gives CDR1 SGHRS, CDR2 YFSETQ. The V gene lost 3 bases and the J gene lost 4 bases, with 16 bases spanning the gap. CDR3 DNA: TGCGCCAGCAGCTGGGGGTGGGGGGGGCGCACTGAAGCTTTCTTT. Its translation is CASSWGWGGRTEAFF.

The V gene is TRBV19, the J gene TRBJ2-1; D gene unclear. The V gene's germline CDR1 is LNHDA and CDR2 SQIVND (reference sequence). The CDR3 length is 13 residues. With 3 bases removed from V and 5 bases from J, the gap between germline ends came to 8 bases. CDR3 residues: CASSIGGNNEQFF. CDR3 sequence (DNA): TGTGCCAGTAGTATTGGCGGAAACAATGAGCAGTTCTTC.

This chain uses TRBV7-6 with TRBJ2-3; D is unresolved. V dropped 5 bases and J dropped 1 base, with 13 bases sitting between them. This CDR3 has 15 amino acids. Germline CDR1 SGHVS, CDR2 FNYEAQ. CDR3 amino acids: CASSPPEIGTDTQYF. DNA of the CDR3: TGTGCCAGCAGCCCCCCGGAGATCGGCACAGATACGCAGTATTTT.

The rearrangement joins TRBV9 to TRBJ2-1; D gene ambiguous. The germline V gene encodes CDR1 SGDLS and CDR2 YYNGEE. Trimming shortened V by 0 bases and J by 0 bases, and 13 bases separated the two germline ends. The CDR3 runs 17 residues. Here the CDR3 DNA reads TGTGCCAGCAGCGTAGTTGATGACTCGAGCTCCTACAATGAGCAGTTCTTC. Translated: CASSVVDDSSSYNEQFF.

The chain joins TRBV2 to TRBJ1-5; TRBD1 agrees at 7 bases. V gave up 3 bases and J gave up 4 bases; unmatched junction bases: 9. The V gene's germline CDR1 is SNHLY and CDR2 FYNNEI. The CDR3 contains 16 residues. DNA of the CDR3: TGTGCCAGCAGTGACGGAACAGGGGCAGCAAATCAGCCCCAGCATTTT. Translating it yields CASSDGTGAANQPQHF.

The chain employs TRBV13 and TRBJ2-7, with 8 bases lining up with TRBD2. V shed 2 bases and J 0 bases; nucleotides not matched to a gene: 12. Germline loops: CDR1 PRHDT, CDR2 FYEKMQ (reference sequence). The CDR3 contains 18 residues. The DNA of the CDR3 is TGTGCCAGCAGCTTAAGCCGACTTAAGCGGGGGAGCTCCTACGAGCAGTACTTC. Translated, it gives CASSLSRLKRGSSYEQYF. The full variable domain, with the rest looked up from reference TRBV13 and TRBJ2-7, is AAGVIQSPRHLIKEKRETATLKCYPIPRHDTVYWYQQGPGQDPQFLISFYEKMQSDKGSIPDRFSAQQFSDYHSELNMSSLELGDSALYFCASSLSRLKRGSSYEQYFGPGTRLTVT.

The rearrangement joins TRBV6-2 or TRBV6-3 to TRBJ2-1, with 9 bases aligning to TRBD1. This CDR3 region has 13 residues. The germline CDR1 and CDR2 sequences are MNHEY and SVGEGT. J gave up 10 bases and V 2 bases, and 3 bases lay outside the gene matches. CDR3 protein: CASSYGTGREQFF. CDR3 nucleotide sequence: TGTGCCAGCAGTTACGGGACAGGGAGGGAGCAGTTCTTC.

The chain uses TRBV13 and TRBJ1-4, with 9 bases aligning to TRBD1. CDR3 length equals 16 residues. V dropped 0 bases and J dropped 7; count of bases not matched to a gene: 6. Per the germline V gene, CDR1 is PRHDT and CDR2 is FYEKMQ (reference sequence). The DNA of the CDR3 is TGTGCCAGCAGCTTAGGGGGGACAGGGACCACTGAAAAACTGTTTTTT. Protein product: CASSLGGTGTTEKLFF.

This chain links TRBV29-1 with TRBJ1-2; D is ambiguous. Trimming stripped 4 bases from V and 8 bases from J, with 14 bases between. This CDR3 has 12 amino acids. CDR1 is SQVTM, CDR2 ANQGSEA, per germline. The CDR3 DNA reads as TGCAGCGTTGTGGGCCCGACGGGGGGCTACACCTTC. This sequence encodes CSVVGPTGGYTF.

This rearrangement joins TRBV24-1 to TRBJ2-2; a weak D match, TRBD1 (5 bases). The CDR3 runs to 14 residues. Per germline, CDR1 KGHDR and CDR2 SFDVKD. Trimming removed 5 bases from V and 2 bases from J, with 8 bases in between. As DNA, the CDR3 is TGTGCCACCAGTGGACAGATTAACACCGGGGAGCTGTTTTTT. Translated: CATSGQINTGELFF.

The chain has TRBV2 and TRBJ1-3; the match to TRBD1 covers 7 bases. Trimming took 4 bases from V and 4 from J; bases not matched to a gene: 10. The length of the CDR3 is 16 residues. Germline loops: CDR1 SNHLY, CDR2 FYNNEI. The CDR3 nucleotides read TGTGCCAGCAGTGCCCTACGCAGGGGGTCCGGAAACACCATATATTTT. It encodes CASSALRRGSGNTIYF.

The chain combines TRBV11-2 with TRBJ1-5; the D is unclear. The germline CDR1 and CDR2 sequences are SGHAT and FQNNGV. There are 14 residues in the CDR3. Trimming removed 5 bases from V and 1 base from J, with 9 bases in between. CDR3 residues: CASSLVESNQPQHF. The CDR3 DNA reads TGTGCCAGCAGCCTGGTGGAAAGCAATCAGCCCCAGCATTTT.

This chain connects TRBV27 to TRBJ2-1; D is uncertain. V was shortened by 1 base and J by 6 bases, with 10 bases between the two germline ends. The CDR3 totals 14 residues. Germline V gene sequence: CDR1 MNHEY, CDR2 SMNVEV (reference sequence). Here the CDR3 DNA reads TGTGCCAGCAGTTTATTGGGAACCGTCAATGAGCAGTTCTTC. Protein product: CASSLLGTVNEQFF.

This sequence joins TRBV28 and TRBJ1-2; D gene unclear. The CDR3 contains 14 residues. CDR1 MDHEN and CDR2 SYDVKM come from the germline V gene. The V gene lost 5 bases and the J gene lost 8 bases, with 18 bases spanning the gap. The CDR3 loop is CASSPTATGPGYTF. As DNA, the CDR3 is TGTGCCAGCAGTCCTACAGCTACCGGTCCGGGCTACACCTTC.

V is TRBV6-5 and J is TRBJ2-5; D is perhaps TRBD2 (6 bases). V dropped 4 bases and J dropped 2 bases, with 14 bases sitting between them. The CDR3 covers 15 residues. The V gene's germline CDR1 is MNHEY and CDR2 SVGAGI. The CDR3 DNA reads as TGTGCCAGCAGTTCCCACCCCAGCGGGCAAGAGACCCAGTACTTC. Amino acids: CASSSHPSGQETQYF.

The J gene is TRBJ2-1, the V gene TRBV6-2 or TRBV6-3; D ambiguous. Germline lookup yields CDR1 MNHEY and CDR2 SVGEGT. Trimming stripped 2 bases from V and 0 bases from J, with 8 bases between. The CDR3 has 15 amino acids. The CDR3 DNA reads as TGTGCCAGCAGTTACGTACTTGGCTCCTACAATGAGCAGTTCTTC. It is translated as CASSYVLGSYNEQFF.

This chain connects TRBV21-1 to TRBJ2-7; the table's D call, TRBD1, has no DNA check behind it. TRBV21-1 is shown as a pseudogene. The CDR3 extends over 20 amino acids. The CDR3 bases are TGTGCCAGCAGCAAAGCTGTCAGGGCTTCGGCAGACGGGGCATCCTACGAGCAGTACTTC. Amino acid sequence: CASSKAVRASADGASYEQYF.